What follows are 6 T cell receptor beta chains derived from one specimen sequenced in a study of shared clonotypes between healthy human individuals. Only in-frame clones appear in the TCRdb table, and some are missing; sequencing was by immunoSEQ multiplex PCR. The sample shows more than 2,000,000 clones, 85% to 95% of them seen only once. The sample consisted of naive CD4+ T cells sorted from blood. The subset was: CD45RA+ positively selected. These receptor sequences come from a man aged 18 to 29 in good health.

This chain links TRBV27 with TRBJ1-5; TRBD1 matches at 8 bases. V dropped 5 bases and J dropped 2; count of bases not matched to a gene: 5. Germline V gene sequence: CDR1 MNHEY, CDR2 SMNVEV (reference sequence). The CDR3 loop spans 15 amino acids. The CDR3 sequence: CASSPTGAGNQPQHF. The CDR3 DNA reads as TGTGCCAGCAGTCCGACAGGGGCAGGCAATCAGCCCCAGCATTTT.

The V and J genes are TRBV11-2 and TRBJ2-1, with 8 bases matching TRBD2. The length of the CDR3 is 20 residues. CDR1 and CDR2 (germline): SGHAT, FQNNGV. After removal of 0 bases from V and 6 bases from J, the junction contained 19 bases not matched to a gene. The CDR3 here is CASSLERPPGLVGLGNEQFF. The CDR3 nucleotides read TGTGCCAGCAGCTTAGAGCGCCCTCCGGGACTAGTGGGCTTGGGCAATGAGCAGTTCTTC.

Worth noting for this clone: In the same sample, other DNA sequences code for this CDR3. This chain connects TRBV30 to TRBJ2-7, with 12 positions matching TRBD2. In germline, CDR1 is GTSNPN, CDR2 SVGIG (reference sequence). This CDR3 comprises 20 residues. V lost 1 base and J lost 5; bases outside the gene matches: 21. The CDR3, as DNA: TGTGCCTGGAGTGCCAAGGCCTCCGGACTAGCGGGAAACGGGCGTAACGAGCAGTACTTC. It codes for CAWSAKASGLAGNGRNEQYF.

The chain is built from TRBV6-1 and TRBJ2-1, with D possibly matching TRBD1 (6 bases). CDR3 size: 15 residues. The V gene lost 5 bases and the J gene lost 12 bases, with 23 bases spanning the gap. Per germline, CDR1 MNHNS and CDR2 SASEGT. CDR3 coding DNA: TGTGCCAGCAGTCCCGATGGGATGCAGGGGTGGACGCAGTTCTTC. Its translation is CASSPDGMQGWTQFF.

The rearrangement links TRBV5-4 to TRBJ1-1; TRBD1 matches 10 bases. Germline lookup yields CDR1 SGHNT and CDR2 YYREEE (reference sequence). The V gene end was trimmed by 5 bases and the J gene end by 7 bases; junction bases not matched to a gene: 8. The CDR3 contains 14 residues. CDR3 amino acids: CASRTTGGRDEAFF. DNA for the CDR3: TGTGCCAGCAGAACGACAGGGGGCCGCGATGAAGCTTTCTTT. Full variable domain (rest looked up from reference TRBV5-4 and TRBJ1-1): ETGVTQSPTHLIKTRGQQVTLRCSSQSGHNTVSWYQQALGQGPQFIFQYYREEENGRGNFPPRFSGLQFPNYSSELNVNALELDDSALYLCASRTTGGRDEAFFGQGTRLTVV.

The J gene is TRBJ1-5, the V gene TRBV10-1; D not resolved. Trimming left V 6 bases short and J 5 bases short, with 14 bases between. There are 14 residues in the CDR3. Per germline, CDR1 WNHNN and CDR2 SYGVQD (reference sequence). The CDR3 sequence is CASSIAPGDQPQHF. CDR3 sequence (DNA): TGCGCCAGCAGCATTGCCCCCGGCGATCAGCCCCAGCATTTT.